This passage covers 20 T cell receptor beta chains from one sample sequenced in a study of blood T cells in healthy people across ages. Alongside a J-beta primer mix, a sample-barcoded 5' primer served in a second PCR lasting about 6 to 11 cycles. TCRdb re-analysed the 5' RACE reads in MiXCR, keeping a single row per CDR3 protein. The table lists approximately 760,000 distinct CDR3 sequences, 20% to 25% of them singletons. These data also formed part of another study, on T cells of mothers and their children.

What was sequenced was blood. The receptor source for this set is a boy aged 10-17 years in good health.

The V gene is TRBV5-1, the J gene TRBJ1-4, with unresolved D. There are 15 residues in the CDR3. Trimming left V 0 bases short and J 7 bases short, with 13 bases between. In germline, CDR1 is SGHRS, CDR2 YFSETQ. The CDR3 loop reads CASSLDDRGSEKLFF. CDR3 DNA sequence: TGCGCCAGCAGCTTGGATGACCGCGGGAGTGAAAAACTGTTTTTT.

The genes are TRBV11-2 and TRBJ1-6, with D unresolved. The V gene lost 3 bases and the J gene lost 9 bases, with 12 bases spanning the gap. CDR1 and CDR2 from the germline V gene are SGHAT and FQNNGV. The CDR3 is 14 amino acids. The CDR3 DNA reads TGTGCCAGCAGCTTCCGTGCGACGGCTTCACCCCTCCACTTT. It encodes CASSFRATASPLHF.

The rearrangement joins TRBV20-1 to TRBJ2-3, with D maybe TRBD2 (5 bases). The CDR3 covers 12 residues. CDR1 and CDR2 (germline): DFQATT, SNEGSKA (reference sequence). V was clipped by 3 bases and J by 9 bases, with 13 bases between them. This CDR3 is CSASRGEGTQYF. Written as DNA, the CDR3 is TGCAGTGCTAGCCGGGGAGAGGGAACGCAGTATTTT.

This clonotype was seen a few times. V and J are TRBV28 and TRBJ1-1; D unclear. The germline V gene encodes CDR1 MDHEN and CDR2 SYDVKM. The CDR3 length is 12 residues. V lost 5 bases to trimming and J lost 6 bases, with 10 bases between them. The DNA for the CDR3 is TGTGCCAGCAGTACGCCCAGAGCTGAAGCTTTCTTT. It codes for CASSTPRAEAFF.

This clonotype was observed a handful of times. This chain joins TRBV10-3 and TRBJ2-5; 11 bases align to TRBD1. The DNA end is a closer match to TRBJ2-1, so the J assignment may be wrong. Per the germline V gene, CDR1 is ENHRY and CDR2 is SYGVKD. The CDR3 loop spans 13 amino acids. CDR3 protein: CAMGQGGDSEQFF. The CDR3 DNA reads TGTGCCATGGGACAGGGGGGAGATTCTGAGCAGTTCTTC.

The chain links TRBV21-1 to TRBJ2-3; the table gives TRBD1 as D, unverified against the DNA. TRBV21-1 is classified as a pseudogene. This CDR3 comprises 16 residues. CDR3 coding DNA: TGTGCCAGCAGTTCCACAGGGGGGTGCTTTGCAGATACGCAGTATTTT. This sequence encodes CASSSTGGCFADTQYF.

The chain combines TRBV7-9 with TRBJ2-1; either TRBD1 or TRBD2 may fit D (5 bases each). The CDR3 is 13 amino acids. V was shortened by 5 bases and J by 8 bases, with 13 bases between the two germline ends. In germline, CDR1 is SEHNR, CDR2 FQNEAQ (reference sequence). The CDR3 protein is CASSPRGDDEQFF. The CDR3 region has the DNA TGTGCCAGCAGCCCCAGAGGGGACGATGAGCAGTTCTTC.

With regard to this clonotype: Compared with germline, one end of the junction differs, possibly owing to a read error. V usage is TRBV4-1 and J usage is TRBJ1-1; D not certain. The CDR3 covers 15 residues. Germline CDR1 is MGHRA and CDR2 is YSYEKL. In DNA, the CDR3 is TGCACCAGCAGCCAAGATGGAGGTCCGGACACTGAAGCTTTCTTT. Amino acid sequence: CTSSQDGGPDTEAFF.

The table lists this clonotype with a few counts. The V call is TRBV29-1, the J call TRBJ2-7; 9 nucleotides match TRBD1. The CDR3 is made up of 13 amino acids. The V segment lost 4 bases and the J segment 7 bases; nucleotides outside the gene matches: 8. Germline values: CDR1 SQVTM, CDR2 ANQGSEA. CDR3 sequence: CSVVRDRVEEQYF. DNA of the CDR3: TGCAGCGTTGTTCGGGACAGGGTGGAAGAGCAGTACTTC.

The chain has TRBV3-1 and TRBJ2-5; D ambiguous. The end of the DNA aligns better with TRBJ2-7, so the J call may be wrong. CDR3 length: 13 amino acids. The germline V gene has CDR1 LGHDT and CDR2 YNNKEL (reference sequence). This CDR3 is CASSQAPFYEQYF. For the CDR3, the DNA is TGTGCCAGCAGCCAAGCCCCATTCTACGAGCAGTACTTC.

A few counts support this clonotype. The rearrangement joins TRBV10-3 to TRBJ2-5; D is perhaps TRBD2 (6 bases). Deletions cut 11 bases from V and 3 bases from J, with 13 bases between. CDR3 length: 12 residues. CDR1 is ENHRY, CDR2 SYGVKD, per germline. CDR3 nucleotides: TGTGCCGCGGGACCACCTGAAGAGACCCAGTACTTC. Its translation is CAAGPPEETQYF.

The genes are TRBV12-3 or TRBV12-4 and TRBJ1-1, with D tentatively TRBD1 (6 bases). V gave up 5 bases and J gave up 1 base, with 11 bases separating them. The CDR3 is 14 residues long. The CDR3 here is CASSHGQTNTEAFF. The CDR3 DNA reads as TGTGCCAGCAGTCATGGACAGACGAACACTGAAGCTTTCTTT.

The V call is TRBV11-2, the J call TRBJ2-5; 14 positions match TRBD2. Germline V gene sequence: CDR1 SGHAT, CDR2 FQNNGV. The CDR3 has 15 amino acids. Unmatched junction bases numbered 11, after V lost 6 bases and J lost 11 bases. CDR3 protein: CASSGSGTSGSMQYF. CDR3 DNA sequence: TGTGCCAGCAGTGGGTCCGGGACTAGCGGGAGTATGCAGTACTTC.

The chain recombines TRBV6-5 with TRBJ2-5, with D tentatively TRBD1 or TRBD2 (5 bases each). Germline loops: CDR1 MNHEY, CDR2 SVGAGI. The CDR3 sequence is 13 residues long. V was cut by 10 bases and J by 3 bases, with 15 bases left in between. CDR3 DNA: TGTGCCACCAAGAGAGGGGACGAAGAGACCCAGTACTTC. Residues: CATKRGDEETQYF.

The V call is TRBV20-1, the J call TRBJ2-5; D may correspond to TRBD1 or TRBD2 (5 bases each). Germline V CDR1 and CDR2: DFQATT, SNEGSKA (reference sequence). The V gene lost 0 bases and the J gene lost 5 bases, with 10 bases spanning the gap. The CDR3 consists of 13 residues. The CDR3 region is CSAREAGSETQYF. CDR3 coding DNA: TGCAGTGCTAGAGAAGCAGGGAGTGAGACCCAGTACTTC.

The V call is TRBV9, the J call TRBJ2-1; D is perhaps TRBD2 (5 bases). Trimming removed 3 bases at V and 9 bases at J, with 16 bases between. CDR1 is SGDLS and CDR2 is YYNGEE in the germline V gene. This CDR3 region has 14 residues. The CDR3 is CASSAQYGDTEQFF. Here the CDR3 DNA reads TGTGCCAGCAGCGCCCAATACGGGGATACTGAGCAGTTCTTC.

This clonotype is a singleton in its sample. The V gene is TRBV6-1, the J gene TRBJ2-3; tentative D call: TRBD2 (6 bases). This CDR3 has 16 amino acids. V lost 4 bases and J lost 0, with 14 bases in between. CDR1 is MNHNS, CDR2 SASEGT, per germline. CDR3 protein: CASSALGGTSTDTQYF. For the CDR3, the DNA is TGTGCCAGCAGTGCGCTTGGCGGGACTAGCACAGATACGCAGTATTTT.

This clonotype was recorded a few times. V gene TRBV29-1 combines with J gene TRBJ2-7, with D uncertain. The V gene lost 0 bases and the J gene lost 6 bases, with 6 bases spanning the gap. CDR3 length equals 11 residues. Germline values: CDR1 SQVTM, CDR2 ANQGSEA. The CDR3 reads CSVEDRVEQYF. CDR3 in DNA: TGCAGCGTTGAAGATCGGGTCGAGCAGTACTTC.

This clonotype was observed a few times. This chain uses TRBV28 with TRBJ1-2, with TRBD1 as a possible D gene (5 bases). The CDR3 contains 19 residues. V lost 7 bases to trimming and J lost 4 bases, with 31 bases between them. CDR1 and CDR2 (germline): MDHEN, SYDVKM. As DNA, the CDR3 is TGTGCCAGCAATTCAATAACGGGGGAGGGGACCTCACGCATCTATGGCTACACCTTC. Translation gives CASNSITGEGTSRIYGYTF.

In this sample, this clonotype turned up a few times. The chain is built from TRBV4-3 and TRBJ1-1, with D uncertain. The CDR3 is 14 residues long. Germline V gives CDR1 LGHNA, CDR2 YSLEER. The ends were cut back, 0 bases at V and 4 bases at J, with 9 bases in the middle. The CDR3 DNA follows: TGCGCCAGCAGCCAAGATTTATTGCCCACTGAAGCTTTCTTT. Its translation: CASSQDLLPTEAFF.